A single sample gave rise to the 16 T cell receptor beta chains below, sequenced in a study of blood T cell repertoires in COVID-19. Using immunoSEQ multiplex PCR, the repertoire was profiled, and TCRdb retains in-frame clones only, with some absent. The sample holds around 100,000 clones, roughly 71% seen once. Sequenced material: peripheral blood. The receptors stem from a man older than 75 with acute or convalescent COVID-19.

This clone appeared a single time. The chain couples TRBV21-1 to TRBJ1-2. TRBV21-1 is annotated as a pseudogene. The CDR3 loop spans 15 amino acids. CDR3 protein: CASSKKEGRSYGYTF. The CDR3 nucleotides read TGTGCCAGCAGCAAGAAGGAGGGCAGGAGCTATGGCTACACCTTC.

The table lists this clone with a count of one. The chain carries TRBV7-9 and TRBJ2-2; D is ambiguous. V lost 3 bases to trimming and J lost 5 bases, with 7 bases between them. The length of the CDR3 is 13 residues. Per germline, CDR1 SEHNR and CDR2 FQNEAQ (reference sequence). The CDR3, as DNA: TGTGCCAGCAGCTTTCGAGGTACCGGGGAGCTGTTTTTT. Translating it yields CASSFRGTGELFF.

The DNA for the CDR3 is TGTGCCAGCAGCTTACATCCCGGGACTAGCGTTCTCAATGAGCAGTTCTTC. As protein: CASSLHPGTSVLNEQFF. The rearrangement joins TRBV11-2 to TRBJ2-1; 10 nucleotides match TRBD2. CDR3 length: 17 amino acids. V lost 2 bases, J lost 6 bases, and 10 bases stayed unmatched. CDR1 is SGHAT and CDR2 is FQNNGV in the germline V gene.

This clone was detected only once. This chain connects TRBV29-1 to TRBJ2-3; 9 positions agree with TRBD1. The CDR3 totals 15 residues. J was trimmed by 3 bases and V by 8 bases; bases with no gene match: 12. Germline CDR1 SQVTM, CDR2 ANQGSEA. CDR3 residues: CSFGQGRVTTDTQYF. The CDR3 coding sequence is TGCAGCTTCGGACAGGGGAGAGTTACAACAGATACGCAGTATTTT.

The chain is built from TRBV4-3 and TRBJ2-4; possible D gene TRBD2, 6 bases. This CDR3 spans 13 amino acids. The V gene lost 3 bases and the J gene lost 13 bases, with 16 bases spanning the gap. Germline values: CDR1 LGHNA, CDR2 YSLEER. In DNA form, the CDR3 reads TGCGCCAGCAGCCATGATGCGGGATCACACCAGTACTTC. Translating gives CASSHDAGSHQYF.

J is TRBJ1-1 and V is TRBV10-3; 9 bases align to TRBD1. J lost 4 bases, V lost 8 bases, and 8 bases had no gene match. The CDR3 loop spans 14 amino acids. In germline, CDR1 is ENHRY, CDR2 SYGVKD. The CDR3: CAISRGTGITEAFF. CDR3 DNA: TGTGCCATCTCCCGGGGGACAGGGATCACTGAAGCTTTCTTT.

This clone was observed a single time. The chain is built from TRBV18 and TRBJ1-4, with TRBD1 matching 7 bases. The CDR3 covers 16 residues. Germline values: CDR1 KGHSH, CDR2 LQKENI. The J segment lost 0 bases and the V segment lost 3 bases, leaving 4 bases of the junction unmatched. Written as DNA, the CDR3 is TGTGCCAGCTCACCGGGGACAGCTACAACTAATGAAAAACTGTTTTTT. It yields the protein CASSPGTATTNEKLFF.

The rearrangement links TRBV6-5 to TRBJ2-5; D might be TRBD2 (6 bases). The V end lost 7 bases, the J end lost 4 bases, and 7 bases lay between the germline ends. This CDR3 contains 11 residues. The germline V gene has CDR1 MNHEY and CDR2 SVGAGI. This CDR3 is CASMGGETQYF. The CDR3 bases are TGTGCCAGCATGGGGGGAGAGACCCAGTACTTC.

This sequence joins TRBV23-1 and TRBJ2-1; possibly TRBD2 for D (5 bases). TRBV23-1 is designated an ORF whose function remains uncertain. There are 13 residues in the CDR3. V was shortened by 10 bases and J by 5 bases, with 15 bases between the two germline ends. This chain's CDR3 is CATVGAYHNEQFF. In DNA form, the CDR3 reads TGCGCCACGGTGGGAGCGTACCACAATGAGCAGTTCTTC.

This chain links TRBV9 with TRBJ1-2; maybe TRBD1 (6 bases). CDR1 is SGDLS and CDR2 is YYNGEE in the germline V gene. The CDR3 is 14 residues long. The germline V and J ends were trimmed by 3 bases and 3 bases, with 12 bases remaining between them. The CDR3 nucleotides read TGTGCCAGCAGCGCCACAGGGTCCCACTATGGCTACACCTTC. Translated, it gives CASSATGSHYGYTF.

The rearrangement links TRBV28 to TRBJ1-2; D is unresolved. Between the trimmed V and J ends, which lost 4 bases and 1 base, there was a span of 13 bases. CDR1 and CDR2 (germline): MDHEN, SYDVKM. This CDR3 has 15 amino acids. Written as DNA, the CDR3 is TGTGCCAGCAGTTCCGGAGCTGCTTATAACTATGGCTACACCTTC. Its protein product is CASSSGAAYNYGYTF.

This clone was counted between two and nine times. V is TRBV9 and J is TRBJ1-3, with D hard to call. The V and J ends lost 4 bases and 3 bases respectively, with 11 bases between them. Germline V CDR1 and CDR2: SGDLS, YYNGEE. This CDR3 has 14 residues. For the CDR3, the DNA is TGTGCCAGCAGCCCTTCGTCAGTTGGAAACACCATATATTTT. Translation: CASSPSSVGNTIYF.

The sample holds one count of this clone. The rearrangement joins TRBV27 to TRBJ2-1; 9 bases match TRBD2. The germline CDR1 and CDR2 sequences are MNHEY and SMNVEV (reference sequence). V lost 6 bases, J lost 7 bases, and 10 bases stayed unmatched. The CDR3 loop spans 15 amino acids. CDR3 region: CASRGGLASSNEQFF. Here the CDR3 DNA reads TGTGCCAGCAGGGGGGGACTAGCTTCTTCAAATGAGCAGTTCTTC.

The chain carries TRBV5-1 and TRBJ2-7, with 9 bases aligning to TRBD1. From germline, CDR1 is SGHRS and CDR2 YFSETQ. With 0 bases clipped from V and 5 bases from J, the junction kept 3 bases outside the gene matches. There are 14 residues in the CDR3. The CDR3 bases are TGCGCCAGCAGCTTGGGGACAGGGGCAAACGAGCAGTACTTC. Protein sequence: CASSLGTGANEQYF.

The V and J genes are TRBV5-5 and TRBJ1-1; D gene ambiguous. Trimming cost V 0 bases and J 5 bases, with 8 bases left between them. CDR3 length: 13 residues. Looked up from germline, CDR1 is SGHKS and CDR2 is YYEKEE (reference sequence). For the CDR3, the DNA is TGTGCCAGCAGCTTGGTGAGGGTAACTGAAGCTTTCTTT. Translated, it gives CASSLVRVTEAFF. Full variable domain (outside the CDR3, taken from reference TRBV5-5 and TRBJ1-1): DAGVTQSPTHLIKTRGQQVTLRCSPISGHKSVSWYQQVLGQGPQFIFQYYEKEERGRGNFPDRFSARQFPNYSSELNVNALLLGDSALYLCASSLVRVTEAFFGQGTRLTVV.

This rearrangement joins TRBV5-1 to TRBJ2-5; 15 nucleotides align to TRBD2. From germline, CDR1 is SGHRS and CDR2 YFSETQ. V lost 2 bases and J lost 5; bases outside the gene matches: 7. The CDR3 totals 17 residues. The CDR3 DNA follows: TGCGCCAGCAGCTTATTACCGGGACTAGCGGGAGGCGAGACCCAGTACTTC. Translating it yields CASSLLPGLAGGETQYF.